A single sample is the source of the 25 T cell receptor beta chains below, sequenced in a study of shared clonotypes between healthy human individuals. The repertoire was sequenced with immunoSEQ multiplex PCR; TCRdb's copy has only in-frame clones and lacks some. This table has some 1 million clones, around 76% appearing once. The sequencing sample was made of memory CD4+ T cells sorted from blood. Subset described: CD45RA-negative fraction. The receptor source for this set is a man younger than 35 in good health.

The chain joins TRBV27 to TRBJ2-3; 10 nucleotides match TRBD2. V gave up 8 bases and J gave up 2 bases; unmatched junction bases: 7. The length of the CDR3 is 15 residues. Germline CDR1 reads MNHEY; CDR2 reads SMNVEV (reference sequence). CDR3 sequence reads: CASSSSGRNTDTQYF. CDR3 DNA: TGTGCCAGCTCAAGTAGCGGGAGGAACACAGATACGCAGTATTTT.

This clone was detected only a few times. The chain is built from TRBV10-3 and TRBJ2-5, with no clear D. V was cut by 3 bases and J by 0 bases, with 11 bases left in between. The CDR3 extends over 15 amino acids. Germline CDR1 and CDR2: ENHRY and SYGVKD. For the CDR3, the DNA is TGTGCCATCAGTGAAGGCGCCGGATACCAAGAGACCCAGTACTTC. This sequence encodes CAISEGAGYQETQYF.

This clone appeared once. J is TRBJ2-7 and V is TRBV10-3; D call uncertain. V lost 3 bases and J lost 0, with 9 bases in between. The CDR3 is made up of 14 amino acids. The V gene's germline CDR1 is ENHRY and CDR2 SYGVKD. The CDR3 spells CAISDGGNSYEQYF. The DNA of the CDR3 is TGTGCCATCAGTGACGGTGGAAACTCCTACGAGCAGTACTTC.

There are many counts of this clone. This rearrangement joins TRBV10-3 to TRBJ2-6; D may match TRBD1 or TRBD2 (6 bases each). CDR3 size: 17 residues. The V gene lost 11 bases and the J gene lost 0 bases, with 20 bases spanning the gap. In germline, CDR1 is ENHRY, CDR2 SYGVKD. Here the CDR3 reads CASLPGALSSGANVLTF. CDR3 DNA: TGTGCCTCTTTACCGGGGGCTCTCAGCTCTGGGGCCAACGTCCTGACTTTC.

This clone has just a few counts. CDR3 sequence: CASSPSRGRNIQYF. The CDR3 nucleotides read TGTGCCAGCAGCCCCTCACGTGGAAGAAACATTCAGTACTTC. The rearrangement links TRBV5-4 to TRBJ2-4; no reliable D call. The CDR3 loop spans 14 amino acids. CDR1 is SGHNT and CDR2 is YYREEE in the germline V gene (reference sequence). V was pared by 4 bases and J by 6 bases, with 14 bases between.

J is TRBJ1-4 and V is TRBV7-2, with 7 bases lining up with TRBD1. The V and J ends lost 5 bases and 8 bases, in that order; junction bases with no gene match: 8. The CDR3 extends over 14 amino acids. Looked up from germline, CDR1 is SGHTA and CDR2 is FQGNSA. The CDR3 loop reads CASSHGVTGEKLFF. The CDR3 nucleotides read TGTGCCAGCAGCCATGGGGTGACAGGGGAAAAACTGTTTTTT.

The chain is built from TRBV5-4 and TRBJ2-3; 8 nucleotides align to TRBD2. The CDR3 consists of 15 residues. CDR1 SGHNT and CDR2 YYREEE come from the germline V gene (reference sequence). The V and J ends lost 4 bases and 4 bases, in that order; junction bases with no gene match: 8. CDR3 amino acids: CASSPSGRGADTQYF. CDR3 coding DNA: TGTGCCAGCAGCCCGAGCGGGAGAGGGGCAGATACGCAGTATTTT.

This chain connects TRBV11-2 to TRBJ2-3, with D maybe TRBD1 (6 bases). V dropped 7 bases and J dropped 0 bases, with 11 bases sitting between them. CDR3 length: 14 residues. In germline, CDR1 is SGHAT, CDR2 FQNNGV. The CDR3 here is CASNRDTSTDTQYF. CDR3 bases: TGTGCCAGCAACCGGGACACAAGCACAGATACGCAGTATTTT.

The rearrangement joins TRBV7-2 to TRBJ2-7; 7 nucleotides line up with TRBD2. Germline values: CDR1 SGHTA, CDR2 FQGNSA. V shed 1 base, J shed 5 bases, and the junction held 11 bases outside the gene matches. The CDR3 has 16 residues. The CDR3 sequence: CASSLGSASGLNEQYF. The CDR3 coding sequence is TGTGCCAGCAGCTTAGGGTCGGCTAGCGGTCTCAACGAGCAGTACTTC. Full variable domain (rest looked up from reference TRBV7-2 and TRBJ2-7): GAGVSQSPSNKVTEKGKDVELRCDPISGHTALYWYRQSLGQGLEFLIYFQGNSAPDKSGLPSDRFSAERTGGSVSTLTIQRTQQEDSAVYLCASSLGSASGLNEQYFGPGTRLTVT.

This CDR3 reads CAWTPGVARIQYF. In DNA, the CDR3 is TGTGCCTGGACCCCAGGGGTAGCGAGGATTCAGTACTTC. The chain is built from TRBV30 and TRBJ2-4, with D tentatively TRBD1 (6 bases). Germline lookup yields CDR1 GTSNPN and CDR2 SVGIG (reference sequence). This CDR3 comprises 13 residues. The V and J ends lost 4 bases and 10 bases respectively, with 17 bases between them.

V is TRBV27 and J is TRBJ2-1; D is possibly TRBD2 (5 bases). Germline V gene data show CDR1 as MNHEY and CDR2 as SMNVEV (reference sequence). The CDR3 runs to 15 residues. The ends were cut back, 6 bases at V and 6 bases at J, with 18 bases in the middle. The CDR3 is CASSRPLAGTNEQFF. CDR3 coding DNA: TGTGCCAGCAGCAGACCATTGGCGGGCACCAATGAGCAGTTCTTC.

The chain is built from TRBV7-9 and TRBJ1-2, with D unresolved. This CDR3 comprises 13 residues. Per germline, CDR1 SEHNR and CDR2 FQNEAQ (reference sequence). Trimming took 5 bases from V and 3 from J, leaving 10 bases between them. Here the CDR3 DNA reads TGTGCCAGCAGCATGGACGGTTACTATGGCTACACCTTC. As protein: CASSMDGYYGYTF.

The genes are TRBV11-2 and TRBJ2-7; 8 positions agree with TRBD1. Trimming removed 2 bases from V and 3 bases from J; junction bases left unmatched: 6. Germline CDR1 reads SGHAT; CDR2 reads FQNNGV. CDR3 size: 15 residues. This CDR3 is CASSLTQGGSYEQYF. In nucleotides, the CDR3 is TGTGCCAGCAGCTTAACACAGGGGGGTAGCTACGAGCAGTACTTC.

The chain is built from TRBV10-3 and TRBJ2-1, with 8 nucleotides matching TRBD2. Germline V gene lookup returns CDR1 ENHRY and CDR2 SYGVKD. Germline trimming cut 9 bases from V and 5 bases from J; bases unmatched to any gene: 6. The CDR3 is made up of 13 amino acids. The CDR3 nucleotides read TGTGCCATAAATAGCGGGGCAGACAATGAGCAGTTCTTC. It translates to CAINSGADNEQFF.

On this clone itself: The identical CDR3 is also encoded by other nucleotide sequences in the sample. This chain joins TRBV19 and TRBJ2-2; D is ambiguous. In germline, CDR1 is LNHDA, CDR2 SQIVND (reference sequence). CDR3 size: 13 residues. The ends were cut back, 1 base at V and 4 bases at J, with 4 bases in the middle. The CDR3 loop reads CASSIGVTGELFF. The CDR3 DNA reads TGTGCCAGTAGTATAGGTGTCACCGGGGAGCTGTTTTTT.

In its sample, this clone was seen many times. Other nucleotide sequences in the sample specify the same CDR3. The genes are TRBV30 and TRBJ1-2, with no clear D. Germline CDR1 reads GTSNPN; CDR2 reads SVGIG (reference sequence). The CDR3 spans 11 residues. Trimming shortened V by 0 bases and J by 8 bases, and 7 bases separated the two germline ends. CDR3 sequence (DNA): TGTGCCTGGAGTGTACTTCTGGGCTACACCTTC. It codes for CAWSVLLGYTF.

Note on this clone: The junction and the germline gene differ at one end; a read error may be behind it. The chain links TRBV27 to TRBJ2-6; D is undetermined. This CDR3 is 18 amino acids long. The V gene's germline CDR1 is MNHEY and CDR2 SMNVEV (reference sequence). The CDR3: CASSLSPPGLSGANVLTF. The CDR3 DNA sequence: TGTGCCAGCAGCTTATCCCCTCCGGGCCTCTCTGGGGCCAACGTCCTGACTTTC.

The gene calls are TRBV2 and TRBJ1-5, with D hard to call. The CDR3 spans 13 residues. Germline CDR1 SNHLY, CDR2 FYNNEI. V lost 3 bases and J lost 0, with 3 bases in between. CDR3 sequence (DNA): TGTGCCAGCAGTGACGATAGCAATCAGCCCCAGCATTTT. Translation: CASSDDSNQPQHF.

This clone was observed a handful of times. This chain joins TRBV4-1 and TRBJ1-4, with D possibly being TRBD1 (5 bases). CDR3 length: 17 residues. Germline CDR1 is MGHRA and CDR2 is YSYEKL. V lost 3 bases, J lost 4 bases, and 18 bases lay in between. The DNA of the CDR3 is TGCGCCAGCAGCCAGGGGAGGGGACGTCCGGGTAATGAAAAACTGTTTTTT. This gives the protein CASSQGRGRPGNEKLFF.

The chain recombines TRBV5-6 with TRBJ1-2; D may be TRBD1 (6 bases). CDR1 is SGHDT, CDR2 YYEEEE, per germline. The germline V and J ends were trimmed by 4 bases and 3 bases, with 16 bases remaining between them. The CDR3 covers 15 residues. The CDR3 region is CASSPSDRNHYGYTF. CDR3 DNA sequence: TGTGCCAGCAGCCCGTCGGACAGAAACCACTATGGCTACACCTTC.

The J gene is TRBJ2-3, the V gene TRBV7-6; no definite D call. CDR3 length equals 15 residues. Germline V gives CDR1 SGHVS, CDR2 FNYEAQ. V gave up 0 bases and J gave up 2 bases, with 9 bases separating them. CDR3 residues: CASSLAGSITDTQYF. As DNA, the CDR3 is TGTGCCAGCAGCTTAGCGGGCTCTATCACAGATACGCAGTATTTT. The full variable domain, its missing parts supplied by reference TRBV7-6 and TRBJ2-3, is GAGVSQSPRYKVTKRGQDVALRCDPISGHVSLYWYRQALGQGPEFLTYFNYEAQQDKSGLPNDRFSAERPEGSISTLTIQRTEQRDSAMYRCASSLAGSITDTQYFGPGTRLTVL.

V is TRBV5-4 and J is TRBJ1-1; D gene unclear. The CDR3 runs to 15 residues. V lost 4 bases and J lost 0, with 13 bases in between. Germline lookup yields CDR1 SGHNT and CDR2 YYREEE (reference sequence). The CDR3 DNA reads TGTGCCAGCAGCCCGGAGGGCCAGATGAACACTGAAGCTTTCTTT. Translating it yields CASSPEGQMNTEAFF.

The chain is built from TRBV7-2 and TRBJ1-2, with 9 positions matching TRBD1. The CDR3 length is 16 residues. The V gene end was trimmed by 5 bases and the J gene end by 4 bases; junction bases not matched to a gene: 11. Per germline, CDR1 SGHTA and CDR2 FQGNSA. The DNA of the CDR3 is TGTGCCAGCAGCATGGTTGGACAGGGGCGGGGCTATGGCTACACCTTC. Translation gives CASSMVGQGRGYGYTF.

The rearrangement joins TRBV9 to TRBJ2-2; 9 positions match TRBD1. The germline V gene has CDR1 SGDLS and CDR2 YYNGEE. The CDR3 is made up of 17 amino acids. V dropped 1 base and J dropped 4; count of bases not matched to a gene: 8. The CDR3 protein is CASSVLGGQGGTGELFF. Written as DNA, the CDR3 is TGTGCCAGCAGCGTATTGGGGGGACAGGGAGGCACCGGGGAGCTGTTTTTT.

This clone was observed a handful of times. The chain uses TRBV4-3 and TRBJ2-1; D is undetermined. Germline loops: CDR1 LGHNA, CDR2 YSLEER. This CDR3 is 14 amino acids long. With 1 base removed from V and 5 bases from J, the gap between germline ends came to 9 bases. CDR3 sequence reads: CASSQGVAHNEQFF. The CDR3 nucleotides read TGCGCCAGCAGCCAAGGAGTAGCCCACAATGAGCAGTTCTTC.